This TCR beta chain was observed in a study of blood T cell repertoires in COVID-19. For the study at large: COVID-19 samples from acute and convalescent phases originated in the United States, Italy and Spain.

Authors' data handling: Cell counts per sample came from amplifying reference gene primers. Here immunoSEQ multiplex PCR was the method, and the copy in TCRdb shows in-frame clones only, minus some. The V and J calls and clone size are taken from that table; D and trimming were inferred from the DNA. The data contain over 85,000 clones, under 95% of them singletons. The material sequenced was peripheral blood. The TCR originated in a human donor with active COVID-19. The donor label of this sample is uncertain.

The CDR3 reads CASSFLGGGNYGYTF. The CDR3 region has the DNA TGTGCCAGCAGCTTCCTCGGGGGAGGGAACTATGGCTACACCTTC. This chain uses TRBV5-6 with TRBJ1-2; a possible D gene is TRBD1 (5 bases). The V gene's germline CDR1 is SGHDT and CDR2 YYEEEE. This CDR3 is built from 15 residues. Trimming pared 2 bases from V and 2 bases from J, leaving 13 bases between. Based on the CDR3 plus reference TRBV5-6 and TRBJ1-2, the full variable domain is DAGVTQSPTHLIKTRGQQVTLRCSPKSGHDTVSWYQQALGQGPQFIFQYYEEEERQRGNFPDRFSGHQFPNYSSELNVNALLLGDSALYLCASSFLGGGNYGYTFGSGTRLTVV.